This TCR beta chain was found in a study of T cells in women clearing cervical HPV infection. The CDR3 is made up of 15 amino acids. V lost 4 bases, J lost 0 bases, and 11 bases lay in between. Germline V gives CDR1 SGHNT, CDR2 YYREEE (reference sequence). The protocol was immunoSEQ multiplex PCR, while the TCRdb copy is restricted to in-frame clones and leaves out a portion. The sample table includes more than 20,000 clones. With respect to this clone: As yet, its antigen is unknown. From the germline J gene comes the end of the CDR3, since the read stops 3 residues before it.

General observations from the study: Timing of associations relative to infection is unclear; T-cell subsets were not isolated.

V gene TRBV5-4 combines with J gene TRBJ1-5, with D maybe TRBD1 (6 bases). This TCR was recovered from a woman between 18 and 70 years old with a cervical HPV16 infection that either progressed to CIN3+ or cleared (not recorded which). The sequencing input was blood buffy coat. The CDR3 loop reads CASSRGADSNQPQHF. The CDR3 bases that were read are TGTGCCAGCAGCCGGGGGGCAGATAGCAATCAGCCC.